This TCR beta chain was sequenced during a study of T cell responses to AZD1222 COVID-19 vaccine. CDR3 length: 14 amino acids. Germline CDR1 and CDR2: MDHEN and SYDVKM. About this clone: A junction end diverges from the germline sequence, so it may reflect a read error.

Produced via immunoSEQ multiplex PCR; TCRdb's table is partial and in-frame only. The sample shows more than 95,000 clones, approximately 90% of them seen only once. V usage is TRBV28 and J usage is TRBJ1-1; D is ambiguous. This TCR derives from an adult who received the AZD1222 COVID-19 vaccine. Sequencing used peripheral blood, obtained 28 days after the second AZD1222 dose. CDR3 coding DNA: TGTGCCGGCAGCCACGACCTATTTAACACTGAAGCTTTCTTT. This codes for CAGSHDLFNTEAFF.